This T cell receptor beta chain came from a study of blood T cell repertoires in COVID-19. In the study's own analysis: By means of reference gene primer amplification, nucleated cell counts were estimated. The assay was immunoSEQ multiplex PCR, and TCRdb's table has in-frame clones only and misses some. V, J and clone size were drawn from that table, and D and trimming were deduced from the DNA. The sample shows 40,000 or so clones, 70% to 90% of them seen only once. V was cut by 6 bases and J by 2 bases, with 10 bases left in between. This CDR3 has 13 residues. CDR1 is MNHEY and CDR2 is SVGAGI in the germline V gene.

This chain connects TRBV6-5 to TRBJ1-2; maybe TRBD1 (6 bases). This sequence originates from a man aged 50-59 years with active COVID-19. Sequencing was done on a sample of peripheral blood. The CDR3 loop is CASRLTGNYGYTF. For the CDR3, the DNA is TGTGCCAGCAGGTTGACAGGCAACTATGGCTACACCTTC.